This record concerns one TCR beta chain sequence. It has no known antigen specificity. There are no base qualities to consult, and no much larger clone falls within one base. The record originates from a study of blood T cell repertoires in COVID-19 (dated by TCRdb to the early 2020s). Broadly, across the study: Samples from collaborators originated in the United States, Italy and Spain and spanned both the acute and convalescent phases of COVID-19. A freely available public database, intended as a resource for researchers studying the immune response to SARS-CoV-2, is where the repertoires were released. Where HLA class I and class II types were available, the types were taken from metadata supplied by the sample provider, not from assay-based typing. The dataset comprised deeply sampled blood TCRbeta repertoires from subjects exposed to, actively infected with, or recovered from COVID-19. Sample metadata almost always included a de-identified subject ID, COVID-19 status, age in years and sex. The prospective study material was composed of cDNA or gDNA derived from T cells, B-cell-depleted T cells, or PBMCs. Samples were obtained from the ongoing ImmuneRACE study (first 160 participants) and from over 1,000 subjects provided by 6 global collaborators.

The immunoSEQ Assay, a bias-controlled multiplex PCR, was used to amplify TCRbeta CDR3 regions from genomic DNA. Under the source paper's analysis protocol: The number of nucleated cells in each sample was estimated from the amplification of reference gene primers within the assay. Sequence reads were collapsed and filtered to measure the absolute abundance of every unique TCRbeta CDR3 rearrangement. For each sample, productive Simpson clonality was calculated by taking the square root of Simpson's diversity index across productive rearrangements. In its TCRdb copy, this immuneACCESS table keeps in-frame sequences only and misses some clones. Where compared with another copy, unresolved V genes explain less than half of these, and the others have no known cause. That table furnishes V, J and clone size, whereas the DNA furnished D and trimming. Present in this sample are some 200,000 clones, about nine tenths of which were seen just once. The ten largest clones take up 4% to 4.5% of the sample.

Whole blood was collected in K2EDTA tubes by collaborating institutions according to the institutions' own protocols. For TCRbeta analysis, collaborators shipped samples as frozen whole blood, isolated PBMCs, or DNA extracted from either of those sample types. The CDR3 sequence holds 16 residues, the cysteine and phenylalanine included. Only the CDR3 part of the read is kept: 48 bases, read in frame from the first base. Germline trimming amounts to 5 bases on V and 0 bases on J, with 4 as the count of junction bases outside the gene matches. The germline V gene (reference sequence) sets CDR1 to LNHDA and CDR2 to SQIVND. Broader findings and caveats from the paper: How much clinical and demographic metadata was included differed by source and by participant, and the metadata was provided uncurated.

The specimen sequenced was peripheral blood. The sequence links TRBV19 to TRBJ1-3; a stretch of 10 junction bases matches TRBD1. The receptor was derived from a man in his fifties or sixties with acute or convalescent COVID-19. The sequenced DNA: TGTGCCAGTAGTGGGACAGGGGCAATCTCTGGAAACACCATATATTTT. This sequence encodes CASSGTGAISGNTIYF. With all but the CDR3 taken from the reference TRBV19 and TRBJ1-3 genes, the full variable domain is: DGGITQSPKYLFRKEGQNVTLSCEQNLNHDAMYWYRQDPGQGLRLIYYSQIVNDFQKGDIAEGYSVSREKKESFPLTVTSAQKNPTAFYLCASSGTGAISGNTIYFGEGSWLTVV.